What follows are 6 T cell receptor beta chains derived from one specimen sequenced in a study of T-cell reconstitution after alpha-beta-depleted transplantation in children. Unique molecular identifiers were used in preparing the TCRbeta library. TCRdb re-derived calls from the PCR reads in MiXCR, one entry per CDR3 protein. The sample yields around 450,000 distinct CDR3 sequences, over 40% seen once. The starting material was PBMCs, obtained before TCRalphabeta/CD19-depleted stem cell transplant. These receptors were taken from a girl aged 2-10 years with aplastic anemia, due to receive a stem cell transplant.

This clonotype was counted many times. V usage is TRBV12-3 or TRBV12-4 and J usage is TRBJ2-3; D may be TRBD2 (6 bases). V was trimmed by 5 bases and J by 3 bases, leaving 18 bases between them. The CDR3 contains 16 residues. The CDR3 protein is CASSRGRWEETDTQYF. In DNA, the CDR3 is TGTGCCAGCAGTAGGGGACGATGGGAGGAAACAGATACGCAGTATTTT.

This chain joins TRBV30 and TRBJ2-5, with D tentatively TRBD2 (5 bases). The CDR3 extends over 14 amino acids. In germline, CDR1 is GTSNPN, CDR2 SVGIG (reference sequence). The germline V and J ends were trimmed by 0 bases and 2 bases, with 10 bases remaining between them. The CDR3 spells CAWSVRALQETQYF. The CDR3 nucleotides read TGTGCCTGGAGTGTGAGGGCTTTACAAGAGACCCAGTACTTC.

The chain recombines TRBV20-1 with TRBJ2-5; TRBD1 or TRBD2 may be the D gene (5 bases each). CDR3 length: 13 residues. Germline CDR1 reads DFQATT; CDR2 reads SNEGSKA (reference sequence). V was shortened by 0 bases and J by 10 bases, with 15 bases between the two germline ends. CDR3 region: CSAREITMGDQYF. The CDR3 nucleotides are TGCAGTGCTAGAGAGATCACCATGGGGGACCAGTACTTC.

CDR3 coding DNA: TGTGCCAGCAGCAACGGCCGGACAGGGGGAAACACCATATATTTT. Translation: CASSNGRTGGNTIYF. The chain has TRBV6-1 and TRBJ1-3; 8 bases match TRBD1. Germline CDR1 is MNHNS and CDR2 is SASEGT. The V and J ends lost 6 bases and 4 bases, in that order; junction bases with no gene match: 8. The CDR3 has 15 residues.

This clonotype was recorded once. This chain connects TRBV6-5 to TRBJ2-7; 7 positions agree with TRBD1. The J segment lost 0 bases and the V segment lost 1 base, leaving 3 bases of the junction unmatched. CDR1 and CDR2 (germline): MNHEY, SVGAGI. There are 15 residues in the CDR3. DNA for the CDR3: TGTGCCAGCAGTTACTTGGACAGGAGCTCCTACGAGCAGTACTTC. Translating gives CASSYLDRSSYEQYF.

At least ten counts were recorded for this clonotype. V and J are TRBV5-5 and TRBJ1-5; D is perhaps TRBD1 (5 bases). Germline loops: CDR1 SGHKS, CDR2 YYEKEE (reference sequence). The V and J ends lost 0 bases and 0 bases respectively, with 10 bases between them. The CDR3 sequence is 16 residues long. CDR3 in DNA: TGTGCCAGCAGCTTGGTCGGGGGAGATAGCAATCAGCCCCAGCATTTT. Amino acid sequence: CASSLVGGDSNQPQHF.